Shown below are 4 T cell receptor beta chains from a single sample sequenced in a study of control samples from healthy donors and cancer patients. Clones were read by immunoSEQ multiplex PCR, and TCRdb kept only the in-frame ones, dropping some. Of 120,000 to 150,000 clones in the sample, around 85% are singletons; the top ten hold around 10%. The specimen was blood. The receptors were gathered from a woman aged 25 to 39 in good health.

This sequence joins TRBV25-1 and TRBJ1-4, with D possibly matching TRBD1 (6 bases). CDR1 and CDR2 (germline): MGHDK, SYGVNS. This CDR3 region has 15 residues. The V end was cut by 4 bases, the J end by 4 bases, with 13 bases between. The CDR3 sequence is CASSGQGHVNEKLFF. CDR3 nucleotide sequence: TGTGCCAGCAGTGGCCAGGGACACGTTAATGAAAAACTGTTTTTT.

Only one count was recorded for this clone. The chain combines TRBV24-1 with TRBJ2-2; 10 bases map to TRBD2. The CDR3 covers 16 residues. The germline CDR1 and CDR2 sequences are KGHDR and SFDVKD. The junction had 4 bases not matched to a gene; V was cut back by 4 bases and J by 3 bases. The CDR3, as DNA: TGTGCCACCAGTGACTCTAGCGGGAGAGACACCGGGGAGCTGTTTTTT. This gives the protein CATSDSSGRDTGELFF.

This sequence joins TRBV18 and TRBJ2-2; 7 nucleotides agree with TRBD2. Germline values: CDR1 KGHSH, CDR2 LQKENI. V was pared by 0 bases and J by 5 bases, with 3 bases of the junction left unmatched. This CDR3 contains 15 residues. CDR3: CASSPPSGATGELFF. For the CDR3, the DNA is TGTGCCAGCTCACCACCCAGCGGGGCTACCGGGGAGCTGTTTTTT.

CDR3 nucleotide sequence: TGCACCAGCAGCCATCTCACCGGGACGAAGCGTCGCCTTGATGAGCAGTTCTTC. Protein product: CTSSHLTGTKRRLDEQFF. The genes are TRBV1 and TRBJ2-1. TRBV1 represents a pseudogene. This CDR3 comprises 18 residues.